This T cell receptor beta chain was observed in a study of T cells in Graves' hyperthyroidism and ophthalmopathy (dated by TCRdb to between 2018 and 2021). Broadly, across the study: Peripheral blood samples were taken at initial diagnosis, before any treatment was given. In addition, the study compared T-cell repertoires in thyroid tissue and in blood from six Graves' hyperthyroidism patients. To identify TCR V-J signatures that set the groups apart, the researchers used a discovery cohort of roughly 100 patients, made up of 40 to 45 with Graves' ophthalmopathy and 55 to 65 with stable Graves' hyperthyroidism. Whether ophthalmopathy could be predicted prospectively was tested in an independent validation cohort made up of some 20 hyperthyroidism patients plus 17 patients who later progressed to ophthalmopathy. According to the paper, TCR Vbeta CDR3 sequencing was carried out on about 140 peripheral blood samples, which came from around 43 ophthalmopathy, 75 to 80 hyperthyroidism and some 17 progressor patients. After blood sampling, hyperthyroidism patients were treated with methimazole at a starting dose of 30 mg daily, and ophthalmopathy patients were treated with high-dose intravenous methylprednisolone. The 90 to 100 discovery patients were randomly divided into training and test sets at a 7:3 ratio. Overall study results and their limits: Ophthalmopathy was separated from stable hyperthyroidism by a 13 V-J signature model, with approximately 85% sensitivity and roughly 84% specificity obtained in cross-validation and 80%/75% obtained in testing. In validation, progression to ophthalmopathy was predicted by the model with almost 71% sensitivity and 72% to 85% specificity, a median of roughly six months before onset. Blood samples also contained most of the expanded thyroid clonotypes (frequency above 0.001), which suggests that blood repertoires may reflect thyroid immune responses. Sample size was not statistically predetermined, and investigators were not blinded to group allocation.

For this clonotype: No antigen is known for it. Base qualities are not at hand, and no much larger clone is one base apart.

TCR beta CDR3 regions were amplified from RNA transcripts. A first-round RT-PCR of the TCR CDR3 used the HTBI primer set with the Qiagen OneStep RT-PCR kit. Libraries were constructed in a second round of multiplex PCR, after which size selection and purification were carried out. Paired-end sequencing of the libraries was performed with 100 bp reads on an Illumina HiSeq2000. The study's own analysis went as follows. Raw data were processed with SOAPnuke, discarding reads with adapters, uncalled bases, mean Phred below 15, or no exact constant-primer or identifier match. COPE v1.2.5 was used to merge the high-quality paired reads, and each unique nucleotide sequence was defined as a clonotype. MiTCR v1.1 was used to align the clonotypes against IMGT TRBV, TRBD and TRBJ reference segments. Analysis was restricted to V-J combinations with a frequency above 0.0001, which covered roughly 99% of repertoires. A TCS score was defined as the ratio of F50 (clonal expansion) to E x V (chaos), with BLOSUM62-based TCRdist applied between CDR3 peptides within each V-J. Welch's t-statistics and random forest reduced several hundred V-J features to 10 to 15, which were used in a naive Bayes classifier (R e1071). Thyroid-blood repertoire similarity was quantified with the Morisita-Horn index. The public reads were reanalyzed by TCRdb: fastp trimming at Q25, MiXCR alignment, in-frame beta chains only. CDR3 protein duplicates are merged, each entry listing the most common genes and DNA. These V and J calls are TCRdb output, not the study's own analysis. In this sample the table shows 700,000 to 850,000 distinct CDR3 sequences, about 35% of which occur a single time. Together, the top ten hold around 29% of the sample.

A patient counted as having stable Graves' hyperthyroidism if no progression to ophthalmopathy occurred over 18 months of follow-up. The hyperthyroidism patients were between 18 and 65 years old and newly diagnosed, with a disease duration of less than 2 months. The study excluded patients with uncontrolled infections, other autoimmune diseases, pregnancy or lactation. Diagnoses were based on clinical symptoms, serum thyroxine and TRAb, thyroid ultrasound and orbital computed tomography. Ficoll-Paque density gradient centrifugation was used to isolate PBMCs from around 10 ml of fresh peripheral blood. Total RNA was extracted with Trizol reagent, and quality was checked on an Agilent 2100 Bioanalyzer. From its cysteine to its phenylalanine, the CDR3 spans 15 amino acids. Here the CDR3 DNA is all that survives: 45 bases in frame from base 1. The germline ends are 8 bases apart after V is trimmed by 5 bases and J by 0 bases. The germline V gene (reference sequence) sets CDR1 to SEHNR and CDR2 to FQNEAQ.

The sequence was obtained from a woman aged 40 to 50 with Graves' hyperthyroidism. The V gene is TRBV7-9 and the J gene is TRBJ2-6; the D region may be TRBD1 or TRBD2, each matching 5 bases equally. Sequencing input: blood. The DNA reads TGTGCCAGCAGCATCGGGACCTCTGGGGCCAACGTCCTGACTTTC. Translated, it reads CASSIGTSGANVLTF.